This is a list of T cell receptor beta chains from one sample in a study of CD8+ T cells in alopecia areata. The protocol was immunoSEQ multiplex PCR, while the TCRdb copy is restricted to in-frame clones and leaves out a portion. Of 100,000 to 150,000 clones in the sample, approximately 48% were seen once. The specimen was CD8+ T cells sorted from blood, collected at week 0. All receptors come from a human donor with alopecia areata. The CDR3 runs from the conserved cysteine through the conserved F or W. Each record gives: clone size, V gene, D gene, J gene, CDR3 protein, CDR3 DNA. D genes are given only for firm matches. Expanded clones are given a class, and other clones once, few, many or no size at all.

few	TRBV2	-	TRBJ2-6	CASSRGALSGANVLTF	TGTGCCAGCAGTCGGGGGGCCCTCTCGGGGGCCAACGTCCTGACTTTC
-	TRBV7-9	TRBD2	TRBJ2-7	CASSHPSRSGDIYEQYF	TGTGCCAGCAGCCATCCCTCGCGTAGCGGGGATATCTACGAGCAGTACTTC
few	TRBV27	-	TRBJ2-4	CASSLQGKAAKNIQYF	TGTGCCAGCAGTCTACAGGGAAAGGCAGCCAAAAACATTCAGTACTTC
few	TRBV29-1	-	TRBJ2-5	CSVDASTSQETQYF	TGCAGCGTGGATGCAAGTACAAGTCAAGAGACCCAGTACTTC
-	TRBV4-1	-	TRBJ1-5	CASSQDWSSNQPQHF	TGCGCCAGCAGCCAAGATTGGTCTAGCAATCAGCCCCAGCATTTT
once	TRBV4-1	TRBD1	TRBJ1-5	CASSQDYRGGHGNQPQHF	TGCGCCAGCAGCCAAGATTACAGGGGGGGTCACGGCAATCAGCCCCAGCATTTT
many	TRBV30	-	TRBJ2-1	CAWGDEDSFYNEQFF	TGTGCCTGGGGGGACGAGGACAGTTTCTACAATGAGCAGTTCTTC
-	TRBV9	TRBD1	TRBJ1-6	CASSAGTGDNSPLHF	TGTGCCAGCAGCGCTGGGACAGGGGATAATTCACCCCTCCACTTT
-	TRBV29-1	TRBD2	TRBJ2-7	CSLLVGSGKVFLEGYF	TGCAGCCTCCTGGTGGGGAGCGGGAAGGTTTTCCTCGAGGGGTACTTC
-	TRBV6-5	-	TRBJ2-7	CASSYQDMGGHEQYF	TGTGCCAGCAGTTATCAAGACATGGGAGGCCACGAGCAGTACTTC
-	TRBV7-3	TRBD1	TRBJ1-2	CASSFGTGTSNYGYTF	TGTGCCAGCAGCTTTGGGACAGGCACTTCTAACTATGGCTACACCTTC
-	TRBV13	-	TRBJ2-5	CASSLDPGRGETQYF	TGTGCCAGCAGCCTTGACCCCGGTCGCGGAGAGACCCAGTACTTC
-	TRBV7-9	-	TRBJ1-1	CASSPRRIMNTEAFF	TGTGCCAGCAGCCCAAGAAGGATCATGAACACTGAAGCTTTCTTT
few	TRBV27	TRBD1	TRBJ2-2	CASSLPTGGTGELFF	TGTGCCAGCAGTTTACCGACAGGGGGCACCGGGGAGCTGTTTTTT
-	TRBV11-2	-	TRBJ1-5	CASSSTRGNQPQHF	TGTGCCAGCAGCTCTACACGAGGCAATCAGCCCCAGCATTTT
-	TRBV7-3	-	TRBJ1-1	CASSPSGMSEAFF	TGTGCCAGCAGTCCATCGGGGATGAGTGAAGCTTTCTTT
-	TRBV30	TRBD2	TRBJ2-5	CAWRERGGEETQYF	TGTGCCTGGAGGGAGCGGGGGGGAGAAGAGACCCAGTACTTC
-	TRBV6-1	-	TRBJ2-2	CASRYTGEAGELFF	TGTGCCAGCAGATATACAGGGGAGGCCGGGGAGCTGTTTTTT
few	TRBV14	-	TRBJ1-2	CASSQSVEGYYGYTF	TGTGCCAGCAGCCAAAGCGTTGAGGGATACTATGGCTACACCTTC
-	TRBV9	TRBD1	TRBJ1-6	CASSRTGPSPLHF	TGTGCCAGCAGTCGGACAGGGCCTTCACCCCTCCACTTT
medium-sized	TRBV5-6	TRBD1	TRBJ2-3	CASSLGIGTDPTDTQYF	TGTGCCAGCAGCTTGGGGATCGGGACAGATCCCACAGATACGCAGTATTTT
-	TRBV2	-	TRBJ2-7	CASSEGQPYEQYF	TGTGCCAGCAGTGAAGGGCAGCCCTACGAGCAGTACTTC
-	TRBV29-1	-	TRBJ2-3	CSVEGAESSTDTQYF	TGCAGCGTTGAGGGGGCAGAATCTAGCACAGATACGCAGTATTTT
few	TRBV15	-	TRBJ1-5	CATSRGGENQPQHF	TGTGCCACCAGCAGAGGAGGGGAAAATCAGCCCCAGCATTTT
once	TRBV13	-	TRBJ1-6	CASSLDAGARNSPLHF	TGTGCCAGCAGCTTAGATGCAGGGGCTCGAAATTCACCCCTCCACTTT
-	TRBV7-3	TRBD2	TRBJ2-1	CASSLAGDYNEQFF	TGTGCCAGCAGCTTAGCGGGGGATTACAATGAGCAGTTCTTC